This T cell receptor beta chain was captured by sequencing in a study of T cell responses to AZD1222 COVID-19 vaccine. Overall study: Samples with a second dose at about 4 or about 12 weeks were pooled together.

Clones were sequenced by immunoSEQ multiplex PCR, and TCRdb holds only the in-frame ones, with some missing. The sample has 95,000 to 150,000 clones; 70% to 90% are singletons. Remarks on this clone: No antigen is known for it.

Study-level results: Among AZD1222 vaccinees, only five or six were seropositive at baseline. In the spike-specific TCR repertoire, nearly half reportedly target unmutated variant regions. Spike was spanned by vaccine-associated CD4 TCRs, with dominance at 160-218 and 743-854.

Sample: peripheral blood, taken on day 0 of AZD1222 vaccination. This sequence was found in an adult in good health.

Here the CDR3 reads CASSFGGVTGELFF. As DNA, the CDR3 is TGTGCCAGCAGCTTCGGGGGAGTAACCGGGGAGCTGTTTTTT. The V gene is TRBV11-3, the J gene TRBJ2-2; D possibly corresponds to TRBD2 (6 bases). The CDR3 runs to 14 residues. The V gene's germline CDR1 is SGHNT and CDR2 YENEEA. Trimming left V 3 bases short and J 5 bases short, with 10 bases between.